The T cell receptor (beta chain) described here comes from a study of blood T cell repertoires in COVID-19. As for the study in general: Whether acute or convalescent, the COVID-19 samples came from the United States, Italy and Spain. T cells, B-cell-depleted T cells, or PBMCs provided the cDNA or gDNA that served as material.

Sequencing was performed with immunoSEQ multiplex PCR; in TCRdb, only in-frame clones are kept and a portion is missing. The data hold roughly 110,000 clones, with around 89% observed a single time. CDR3 size: 14 residues. The junction had 4 bases not matched to a gene; V was cut back by 4 bases and J by 6 bases. Germline values: CDR1 MGHRA, CDR2 YSYEKL. The specimen was peripheral blood. The rearrangement links TRBV4-1 to TRBJ1-1; TRBD1 agrees at 11 bases. The origin of this receptor is a middle-aged man with active or convalescent COVID-19. CDR3 nucleotides: TGCGCCAGCAGCCCTGGACAGGGGGCCTCTGAAGCTTTCTTT. It yields the protein CASSPGQGASEAFF.